One T cell receptor (beta chain) is described in this entry. The repertoire was sequenced with immunoSEQ multiplex PCR; TCRdb's copy has only in-frame clones and lacks some. The sample contains over 45,000 clones, 70% to 85% of which appear only once. Trimming took 1 base from V and 6 from J; bases not matched to a gene: 6. Per germline, CDR1 LGHDT and CDR2 YNNKEL (reference sequence). The length of the CDR3 is 14 residues. The sample is drawn from a study of blood T cell repertoires in COVID-19. Study overall: Some COVID-19 samples were acute and others convalescent; all came from the United States, Italy and Spain.

Sequencing was performed on peripheral blood. J is TRBJ2-7 and V is TRBV3-1 (or the pseudogene TRBV3-2); 7 bases are shared with TRBD1. The clonotype comes from a man aged 65-85 years with active COVID-19. The CDR3 DNA is TGTGCCAGCAGCCAAGGACAGGGCGGAGGCGAGCAGTACTTC. Translated: CASSQGQGGGEQYF.